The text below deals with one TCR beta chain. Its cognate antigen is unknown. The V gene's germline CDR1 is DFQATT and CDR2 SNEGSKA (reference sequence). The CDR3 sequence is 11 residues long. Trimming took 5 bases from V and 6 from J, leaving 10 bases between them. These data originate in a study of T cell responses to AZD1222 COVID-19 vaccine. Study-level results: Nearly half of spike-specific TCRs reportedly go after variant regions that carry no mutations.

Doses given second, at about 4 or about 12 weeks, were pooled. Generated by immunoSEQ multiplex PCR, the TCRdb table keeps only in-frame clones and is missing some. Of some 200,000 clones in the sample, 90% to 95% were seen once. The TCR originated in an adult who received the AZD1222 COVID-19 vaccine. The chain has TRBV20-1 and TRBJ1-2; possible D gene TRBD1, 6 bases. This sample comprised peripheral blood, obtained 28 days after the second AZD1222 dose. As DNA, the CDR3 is TGCAGTGCTGGCTCAGGGGATGGCTACACCTTC. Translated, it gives CSAGSGDGYTF.